The 14 T cell receptor beta chains reported below all come from one sample, sequenced in a study of identifying expanded T cells in peripheral blood. This table comes from immunoSEQ multiplex PCR, and its TCRdb copy is limited to in-frame clones, with some not included. Of 95,000 to 100,000 clones listed, approximately 90% are singletons. The sample taken for sequencing was blood. These receptors were obtained from a person between 18 and 75 years old in good health.

The J gene is TRBJ1-2, the V gene TRBV10-1; D remains ambiguous. Germline loops: CDR1 WNHNN, CDR2 SYGVQD (reference sequence). The CDR3 extends over 10 amino acids. V lost 9 bases to trimming and J lost 7 bases, with 9 bases between them. In DNA, the CDR3 is TGCGCCAGATCGCTCTGTGGCTACACCTTC. This codes for CARSLCGYTF.

This sequence joins TRBV30 and TRBJ1-3; D is perhaps TRBD1 (5 bases). The V gene lost 2 bases and the J gene lost 0 bases, with 8 bases spanning the gap. Germline assignment: CDR1 GTSNPN and CDR2 SVGIG (reference sequence). This CDR3 is built from 14 residues. The CDR3 sequence is CAWSTDTSGNTIYF. The CDR3 region has the DNA TGTGCCTGGAGTACGGACACCTCTGGAAACACCATATATTTT.

V and J are TRBV5-5 and TRBJ1-4; possibly TRBD1 for D (5 bases). The germline CDR1 and CDR2 sequences are SGHKS and YYEKEE (reference sequence). The CDR3 length is 17 residues. Trimming shortened V by 1 base and J by 5 bases, and 18 bases separated the two germline ends. The CDR3, as DNA: TGTGCCAGCAGCTTGATCCAGGGTCGTATCAGAAATGAAAAACTGTTTTTT. Protein sequence: CASSLIQGRIRNEKLFF.

The V gene is TRBV19, the J gene TRBJ1-2; 7 nucleotides agree with TRBD1. The V gene's germline CDR1 is LNHDA and CDR2 SQIVND (reference sequence). After removal of 7 bases from V and 6 bases from J, the junction contained 11 bases not matched to a gene. The CDR3 sequence is 14 residues long. CDR3 amino acids: CASTGFEGADGYTF. For the CDR3, the DNA is TGTGCCAGTACCGGATTTGAGGGGGCGGATGGCTACACCTTC.

V and J are TRBV7-9 and TRBJ2-7, with TRBD1 identical over 9 bases. Germline CDR1 reads SEHNR; CDR2 reads FQNEAQ (reference sequence). V was pared by 5 bases and J by 4 bases, with 6 bases of the junction left unmatched. The CDR3 spans 14 residues. This chain's CDR3 is CASSPGQGPYEQYF. The CDR3 DNA is TGTGCCAGCAGCCCGGGACAGGGACCTTACGAGCAGTACTTC.

This chain joins TRBV29-1 and TRBJ2-2; 10 nucleotides match TRBD1. Trimming removed 6 bases from V and 3 bases from J; junction bases left unmatched: 13. CDR3 length equals 17 residues. Germline CDR1 is SQVTM and CDR2 is ANQGSEA. CDR3 sequence: CSVILGRDRGYTGELFF. DNA of the CDR3: TGCAGCGTCATCCTAGGCCGGGACAGGGGCTACACCGGGGAGCTGTTTTTT.

The chain has TRBV4-3 and TRBJ1-1, with a tentative D call TRBD1 (6 bases). The CDR3 contains 14 residues. Trimming left V 1 base short and J 7 bases short, with 13 bases between. Germline CDR1 and CDR2: LGHNA and YSLEER. The CDR3 region is CASSQASGTNEAFF. The CDR3 nucleotides are TGCGCCAGCAGCCAAGCCTCCGGGACAAATGAAGCTTTCTTT.

The rearrangement joins TRBV7-9 to TRBJ2-1; 11 nucleotides line up with TRBD1. Germline V lookup: CDR1 SEHNR, CDR2 FQNEAQ (reference sequence). Trimming at V came to 5 bases and at J to 9 bases, leaving 9 bases not matched to a gene. CDR3 size: 15 residues. The CDR3 region is CASSVRTGGSSEQFF. Here the CDR3 DNA reads TGTGCCAGCAGCGTCCGGACAGGGGGCAGCTCTGAGCAGTTCTTC.

The chain couples TRBV27 to TRBJ2-7; a possible D gene is TRBD1 (6 bases). V lost 6 bases, J lost 2 bases, and 17 bases lay in between. CDR1 and CDR2 from the germline V gene are MNHEY and SMNVEV (reference sequence). The CDR3 is 15 residues long. This CDR3 reads CASREQGVGAYEQYF. The CDR3 region has the DNA TGTGCCAGCAGGGAACAGGGAGTTGGTGCCTACGAGCAGTACTTC.

The rearrangement uses TRBV7-2 and TRBJ2-5; D possibly corresponds to TRBD2 (5 bases). CDR3 length: 14 amino acids. Germline values: CDR1 SGHTA, CDR2 FQGNSA. V lost 5 bases and J lost 5, with 15 bases in between. CDR3 sequence reads: CASSRSALGETQYF. The DNA for the CDR3 is TGTGCCAGCAGCCGTAGCGCGCTCGGGGAGACCCAGTACTTC. Drawing the rest from reference TRBV7-2 and TRBJ2-5, the complete variable domain is GAGVSQSPSNKVTEKGKDVELRCDPISGHTALYWYRQSLGQGLEFLIYFQGNSAPDKSGLPSDRFSAERTGGSVSTLTIQRTQQEDSAVYLCASSRSALGETQYFGPGTRLLVL.

This sequence joins TRBV6-5 and TRBJ2-1; TRBD2 matches 7 bases. Per germline, CDR1 MNHEY and CDR2 SVGAGI. The CDR3 runs 13 residues. After removal of 5 bases from V and 12 bases from J, the junction contained 10 bases not matched to a gene. This CDR3 reads CASSKSRLAVQFF. The CDR3 nucleotides are TGTGCCAGCAGTAAAAGCCGACTAGCAGTGCAGTTCTTC.

The chain has TRBV7-6 and TRBJ2-1, with 7 bases lining up with TRBD1. Germline V gene lookup returns CDR1 SGHVS and CDR2 FNYEAQ. Unmatched junction bases numbered 3, after V lost 4 bases and J lost 6 bases. This CDR3 comprises 13 residues. CDR3 protein: CASSWRQGNEQFF. The CDR3, as DNA: TGTGCCAGCAGCTGGAGACAGGGCAATGAGCAGTTCTTC.

This chain links TRBV6-5 with TRBJ1-5; a weak D match, TRBD1 (5 bases). Per germline, CDR1 MNHEY and CDR2 SVGAGI. V was clipped by 4 bases and J by 4 bases, with 14 bases between them. This CDR3 comprises 15 residues. The CDR3 sequence is CASSSRGGGNQPQHF. Here the CDR3 DNA reads TGTGCCAGCAGTTCCCGGGGGGGAGGAAATCAGCCCCAGCATTTT.

This clone is medium-sized in the sample. This rearrangement joins TRBV4-2 to TRBJ2-7; 9 bases map to TRBD1. CDR3 length: 16 amino acids. J lost 5 bases, V lost 0 bases, and 8 bases had no gene match. Germline V CDR1 and CDR2: LGHNA, YNFKEQ. CDR3 sequence reads: CASSQDRGTGGHEQYF. CDR3 bases: TGTGCCAGCAGCCAAGATCGCGGAACAGGGGGCCACGAGCAGTACTTC.